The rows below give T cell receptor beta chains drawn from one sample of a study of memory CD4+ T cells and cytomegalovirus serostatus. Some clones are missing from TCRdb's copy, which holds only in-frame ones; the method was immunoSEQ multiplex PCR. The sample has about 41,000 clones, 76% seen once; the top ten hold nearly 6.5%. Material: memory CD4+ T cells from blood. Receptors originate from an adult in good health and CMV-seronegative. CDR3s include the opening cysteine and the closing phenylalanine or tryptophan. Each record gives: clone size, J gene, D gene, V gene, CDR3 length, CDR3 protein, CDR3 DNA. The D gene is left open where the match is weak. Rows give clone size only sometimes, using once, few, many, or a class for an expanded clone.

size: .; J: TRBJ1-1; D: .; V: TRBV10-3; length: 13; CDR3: CAIRTWGGTEAFF; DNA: TGTGCCATCAGGACTTGGGGGGGGACTGAAGCTTTCTTT
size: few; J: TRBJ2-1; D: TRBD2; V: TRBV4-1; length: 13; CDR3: CASSQVEREKPFF; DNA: TGCGCCAGCAGCCAAGTAGAGCGGGAGAAACCGTTCTTC
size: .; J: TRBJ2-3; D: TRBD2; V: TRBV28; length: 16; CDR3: CASSLAGRVGTDTQYF; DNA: TGTGCCAGCAGTCTAGCGGGGAGGGTGGGCACAGATACGCAGTATTTT
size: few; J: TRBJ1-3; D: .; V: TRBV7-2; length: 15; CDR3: CASRESGYSGNTIYF; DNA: TGTGCCAGCAGAGAATCAGGCTACTCTGGAAACACCATATATTTT
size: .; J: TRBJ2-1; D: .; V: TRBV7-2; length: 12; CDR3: CASSLTLYEQFF; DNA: TGTGCCAGCAGCCTAACCCTCTACGAGCAGTTCTTC
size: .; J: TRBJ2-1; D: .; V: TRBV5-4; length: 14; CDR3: CASSFRQDYNEQFF; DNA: TGTGCCAGCAGCTTTCGACAGGACTACAATGAGCAGTTCTTC
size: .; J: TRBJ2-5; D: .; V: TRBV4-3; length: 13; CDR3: CASSPSDRLDQYF; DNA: TGCGCCAGCAGCCCTTCCGACCGACTCGACCAGTACTTC
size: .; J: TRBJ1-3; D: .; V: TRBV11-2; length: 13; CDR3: CASSPDTGNTIYF; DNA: TGTGCCAGCAGCCCGGACACTGGAAACACCATATATTTT
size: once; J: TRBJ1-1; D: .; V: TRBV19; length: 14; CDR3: CASSMRGENTEAFF; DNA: TGTGCCAGTAGTATGAGGGGTGAAAACACTGAAGCTTTCTTT
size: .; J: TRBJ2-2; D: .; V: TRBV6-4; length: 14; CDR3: CASSENQGLGELFF; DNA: TGTGCCAGCAGCGAAAACCAGGGGCTCGGGGAGCTGTTTTTT
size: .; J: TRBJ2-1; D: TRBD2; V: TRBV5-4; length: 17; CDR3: CASSPGGTSGSGDEQFF; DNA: TGTGCCAGCAGCCCAGGCGGGACTAGCGGGAGTGGCGATGAGCAGTTCTTC
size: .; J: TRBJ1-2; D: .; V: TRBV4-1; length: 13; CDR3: CASSPRGVYGYTF; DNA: TGCGCCAGCAGCCCCCGGGGGGTCTATGGCTACACCTTC
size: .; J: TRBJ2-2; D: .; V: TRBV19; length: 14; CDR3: CASSTLGQSGELFF; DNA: TGTGCCAGTAGTACCCTCGGACAATCCGGGGAGCTGTTTTTT
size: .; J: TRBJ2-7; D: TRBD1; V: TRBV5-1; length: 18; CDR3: CASSSITRGGQWAYEQYF; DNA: TGCGCCAGCAGCTCAATTACACGAGGGGGACAGTGGGCCTACGAGCAGTACTTC
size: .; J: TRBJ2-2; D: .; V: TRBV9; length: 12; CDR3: CASSVVNGELFF; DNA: TGTGCCAGCAGCGTAGTGAACGGGGAGCTGTTTTTT
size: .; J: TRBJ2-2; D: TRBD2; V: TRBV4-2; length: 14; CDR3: CAGERDYLSGELFF; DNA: TGTGCCGGAGAACGGGACTACCTCTCCGGGGAGCTGTTTTTT
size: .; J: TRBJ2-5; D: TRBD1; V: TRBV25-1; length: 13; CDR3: CAGDGTGVGEQYF; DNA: TGTGCCGGCGATGGGACAGGGGTTGGGGAGCAGTACTTC
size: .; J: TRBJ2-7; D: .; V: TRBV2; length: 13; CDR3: CASSLVENYEQYF; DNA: TGTGCCAGCAGTCTGGTTGAAAACTACGAGCAGTACTTC
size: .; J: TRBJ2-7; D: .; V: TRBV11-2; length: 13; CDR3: CASSFGLHAEQYF; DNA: TGTGCCAGCAGCTTCGGACTCCACGCCGAGCAGTACTTC
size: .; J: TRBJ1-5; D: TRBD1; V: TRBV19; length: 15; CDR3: CASTPKGQGIQPQHF; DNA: TGTGCCAGTACCCCCAAGGGACAGGGGATCCAGCCCCAGCATTTT
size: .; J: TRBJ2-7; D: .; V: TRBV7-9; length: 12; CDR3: CASSLVQSEQYF; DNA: TGTGCCAGCAGCTTAGTTCAAAGCGAGCAGTACTTC
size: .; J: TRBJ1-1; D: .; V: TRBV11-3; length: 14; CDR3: CASSLFAGDREAFF; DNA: TGTGCCAGCAGCTTATTTGCAGGAGACAGGGAAGCTTTCTTT
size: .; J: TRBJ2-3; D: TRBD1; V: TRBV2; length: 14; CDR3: CASRDRGGTDTQYF; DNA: TGTGCCAGCAGAGACAGGGGCGGCACAGATACGCAGTATTTT
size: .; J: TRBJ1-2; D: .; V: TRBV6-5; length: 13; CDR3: CASLRGGDYGYTF; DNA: TGTGCCAGCTTACGAGGGGGGGACTATGGCTACACCTTC
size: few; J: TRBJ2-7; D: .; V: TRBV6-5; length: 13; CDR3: CASSGGGTYEQYF; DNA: TGTGCCAGCAGCGGGGGTGGAACCTACGAGCAGTACTTC
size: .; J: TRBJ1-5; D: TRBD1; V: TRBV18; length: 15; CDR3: CASSPDRVSNQPQHF; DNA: TGTGCCAGCTCTCCAGACAGGGTAAGCAATCAGCCCCAGCATTTT
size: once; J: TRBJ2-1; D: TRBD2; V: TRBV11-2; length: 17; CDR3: CASSTGTSGTPYNEQFF; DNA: TGTGCCAGCAGCACCGGGACTAGCGGGACCCCCTACAATGAGCAGTTCTTC
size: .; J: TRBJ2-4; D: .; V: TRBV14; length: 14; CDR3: CASSQETGLGLTYF; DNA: TGTGCCAGCAGCCAAGAAACCGGGTTGGGACTCACGTACTTC
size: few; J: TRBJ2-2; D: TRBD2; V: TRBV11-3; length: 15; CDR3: CASSLSGTDTGELFF; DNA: TGTGCCAGCAGCCTTAGCGGGACGGACACCGGGGAGCTGTTTTTT
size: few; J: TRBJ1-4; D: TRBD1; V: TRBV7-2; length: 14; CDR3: CASSLNRDSEKLFF; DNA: TGTGCCAGCAGCTTGAACAGGGACAGTGAAAAACTGTTTTTT
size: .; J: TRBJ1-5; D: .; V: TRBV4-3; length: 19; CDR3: CASSPRGSQGGMNNQPQHF; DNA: TGCGCCAGCAGCCCAAGAGGGTCCCAGGGAGGTATGAACAATCAGCCCCAGCATTTT
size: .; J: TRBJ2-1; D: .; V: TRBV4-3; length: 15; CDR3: CASSQESTSVREQFF; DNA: TGCGCCAGCAGCCAAGAGTCTACCAGTGTGAGGGAGCAGTTCTTC
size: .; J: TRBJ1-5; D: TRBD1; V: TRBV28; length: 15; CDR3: CASSRQGRWNQPQHF; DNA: TGTGCCAGCAGCCGACAGGGACGTTGGAATCAGCCCCAGCATTTT
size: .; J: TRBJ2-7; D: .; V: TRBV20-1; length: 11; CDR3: CSASFDYEQYF; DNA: TGCAGTGCTAGTTTCGATTACGAGCAGTACTTC
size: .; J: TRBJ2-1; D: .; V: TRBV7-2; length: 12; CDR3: CASSHGSYEQFF; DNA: TGTGCCAGCAGCCACGGGTCGTATGAGCAGTTCTTC
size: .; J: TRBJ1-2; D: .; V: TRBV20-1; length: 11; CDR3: CSVGKNYGYTF; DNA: TGCAGTGTAGGAAAGAACTATGGCTACACCTTC
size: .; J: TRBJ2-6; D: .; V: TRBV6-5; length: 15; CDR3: CASSNGGSGANVLTF; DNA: TGTGCCAGCAGCAACGGAGGTTCTGGGGCCAACGTCCTGACTTTC
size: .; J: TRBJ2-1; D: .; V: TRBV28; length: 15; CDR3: CASSLAGTLYNEQFF; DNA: TGTGCCAGCAGTTTGGCCGGGACCCTCTACAATGAGCAGTTCTTC
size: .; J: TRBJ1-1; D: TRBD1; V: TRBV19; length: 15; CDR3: CASSTQGGQGTEAFF; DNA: TGTGCCAGTAGTACCCAGGGGGGCCAGGGCACTGAAGCTTTCTTT
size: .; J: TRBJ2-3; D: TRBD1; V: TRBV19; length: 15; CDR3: CASSPGTGLADTQYF; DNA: TGTGCCAGTAGCCCCGGGACAGGGCTCGCAGATACGCAGTATTTT
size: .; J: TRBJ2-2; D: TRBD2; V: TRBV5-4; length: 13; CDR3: CAGSGRIGGELFF; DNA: TGTGCCGGGAGCGGGAGGATTGGCGGGGAGCTGTTTTTT
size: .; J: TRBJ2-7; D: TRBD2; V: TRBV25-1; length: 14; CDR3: CASSRREGGYEQYF; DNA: TGTGCCAGCAGCCGGAGGGAGGGTGGCTACGAGCAGTACTTC
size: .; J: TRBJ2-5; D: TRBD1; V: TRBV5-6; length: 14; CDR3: CASSLQGYQETQYF; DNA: TGTGCCAGCAGCTTACAGGGGTACCAAGAGACCCAGTACTTC
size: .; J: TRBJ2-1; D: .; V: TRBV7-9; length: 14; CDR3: CASSLSPGENEQFF; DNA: TGTGCCAGCAGCTTATCTCCGGGAGAGAATGAGCAGTTCTTC
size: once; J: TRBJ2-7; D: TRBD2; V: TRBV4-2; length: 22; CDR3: CASSPRATGTSGRAGFFYEQYF; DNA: TGTGCCAGCAGCCCGCGGGCTACCGGGACTAGCGGGAGGGCCGGGTTCTTTTACGAGCAGTACTTC
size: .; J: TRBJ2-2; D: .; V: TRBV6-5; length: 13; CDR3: CASSSGFTGELFF; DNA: TGTGCCAGCAGTTCCGGATTTACCGGGGAGCTGTTTTTT
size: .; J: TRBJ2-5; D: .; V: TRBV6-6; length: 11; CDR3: CASSLEETQYF; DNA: TGTGCCAGCAGTTTGGAAGAGACCCAGTACTTC
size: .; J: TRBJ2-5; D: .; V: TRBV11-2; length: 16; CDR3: CASSLDHLGGVETQYF; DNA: TGTGCCAGCAGCTTAGATCACTTGGGCGGGGTTGAGACCCAGTACTTC
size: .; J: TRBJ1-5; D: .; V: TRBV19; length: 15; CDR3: CASTPTGRANQPQHF; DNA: TGTGCCAGTACTCCTACGGGGAGGGCCAATCAGCCCCAGCATTTT
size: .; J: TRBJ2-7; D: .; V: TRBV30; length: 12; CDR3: CAWSRNVYEQYF; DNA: TGTGCCTGGAGTCGAAACGTCTACGAGCAGTACTTC
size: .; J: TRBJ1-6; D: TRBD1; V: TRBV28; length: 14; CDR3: CASSFGQGGSPLHF; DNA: TGTGCCAGCAGTTTTGGCCAGGGGGGATCACCCCTCCACTTT